This entry lists 27 T cell receptor beta chains sequenced from one sample in a study of OX40 agonist ivuxolimab in advanced cancers. Produced via immunoSEQ multiplex PCR; TCRdb's table is partial and in-frame only. In the table there are 45,000 to 55,000 clones, approximately 81% of which are singletons. Specimen: CD4+ or CD8+ T cells sorted from blood, collected in a trial of the OX40 agonist ivuxolimab. Receptors were obtained from an adult with an advanced solid tumor such as melanoma, head and neck, liver or kidney cancer.

The chain couples TRBV28 to TRBJ2-7; D not certain. From germline, CDR1 is MDHEN and CDR2 SYDVKM. The length of the CDR3 is 13 residues. V was clipped by 3 bases and J by 1 base, with 7 bases between them. Here the CDR3 reads CASSLGRSYEQYV. In nucleotides, the CDR3 is TGTGCCAGCAGTTTGGGCAGGTCCTACGAGCAGTACGTC.

This clone was detected only a few times. This rearrangement joins TRBV19 to TRBJ2-5; TRBD1 aligns across 7 bases. The CDR3 runs 18 residues. Germline V CDR1 and CDR2: LNHDA, SQIVND (reference sequence). Unmatched junction bases numbered 18, after V lost 3 bases and J lost 5 bases. The CDR3 nucleotides read TGTGCCAGTAGTATTGATTTTTTCGGGACAGTTTCGGCTGAGACCCAGTACTTC. It specifies CASSIDFFGTVSAETQYF.

Here the CDR3 reads CASSYGQGIGPQHF. The CDR3 DNA reads TGTGCCAGCAGTTACGGGCAGGGAATAGGGCCCCAGCATTTT. The rearrangement uses TRBV6-6 and TRBJ1-5, with D perhaps TRBD1 (5 bases). Trimming cost V 2 bases and J 9 bases, with 14 bases left between them. CDR3 length: 14 residues. The V gene's germline CDR1 is MNHNY and CDR2 SVGAGI (reference sequence).

This clone was counted a single time. The rearrangement joins TRBV27 to TRBJ2-2; D is uncertain. Germline V gives CDR1 MNHEY, CDR2 SMNVEV (reference sequence). The germline V and J ends were trimmed by 5 bases and 5 bases, with 15 bases remaining between them. The CDR3 has 15 residues. CDR3 coding DNA: TGTGCCAGCAGTCCGACCCTAGACGGGACCGGGGAGCTGTTTTTT. It specifies CASSPTLDGTGELFF.

The J gene is TRBJ2-7, the V gene TRBV9, with TRBD2 as a possible D gene (6 bases). V was shortened by 3 bases and J by 2 bases, with 15 bases between the two germline ends. This CDR3 contains 15 residues. CDR1 and CDR2 (germline): SGDLS, YYNGEE. The CDR3 reads CASSAIRDWTYEQYF. CDR3 nucleotide sequence: TGTGCCAGCAGCGCGATCCGGGACTGGACCTACGAGCAGTACTTC.

The chain is built from TRBV10-2 and TRBJ1-2; perhaps TRBD1 as D (5 bases). The ends were cut back, 3 bases at V and 8 bases at J, with 7 bases in the middle. CDR3 length: 11 residues. CDR1 is WSHSY, CDR2 SAAADI, per germline. This CDR3 reads CASSDGAGYTF. DNA for the CDR3: TGCGCCAGCAGTGACGGGGCAGGCTACACCTTC.

The chain uses TRBV28 and TRBJ1-1; a weak D match, TRBD1 (5 bases). The CDR3 consists of 14 residues. The V and J ends lost 4 bases and 2 bases respectively, with 11 bases between them. Per the germline V gene, CDR1 is MDHEN and CDR2 is SYDVKM. CDR3 sequence reads: CASSWGGVNTEAFF. In nucleotides, the CDR3 is TGTGCCAGCAGTTGGGGGGGGGTAAACACTGAAGCTTTCTTT. Based on the CDR3 plus reference TRBV28 and TRBJ1-1, the full variable domain is DVKVTQSSRYLVKRTGEKVFLECVQDMDHENMFWYRQDPGLGLRLIYFSYDVKMKEKGDIPEGYSVSREKKERFSLILESASTNQTSMYLCASSWGGVNTEAFFGQGTRLTVV.

This chain links TRBV5-1 with TRBJ1-1, with a possible D match to TRBD1 (6 bases). Trimming removed 1 base from V and 1 base from J, with 8 bases in between. This CDR3 comprises 14 residues. CDR1 SGHRS and CDR2 YFSETQ come from the germline V gene. The DNA of the CDR3 is TGCGCCAGCAGCTTGCACAGGGAGAACACTGAAGCTTTCTTT. Encoded protein: CASSLHRENTEAFF. Filled out from reference TRBV5-1 and TRBJ1-1, the complete variable domain reads KAGVTQTPRYLIKTRGQQVTLSCSPISGHRSVSWYQQTPGQGLQFLFEYFSETQRNKGNFPGRFSGRQFSNSRSEMNVSTLELGDSALYLCASSLHRENTEAFFGQGTRLTVV.

The chain employs TRBV13 and TRBJ1-4; TRBD1 matches at 9 bases. The trim removed 4 bases at V and 1 base at J, leaving 4 bases unmatched. The CDR3 length is 16 residues. CDR1 is PRHDT and CDR2 is FYEKMQ in the germline V gene (reference sequence). The CDR3 nucleotides read TGTGCCAGCAGCTCGCGGGGACAGGGAACTAATGAAAAACTGTTTTTT. This translates into CASSSRGQGTNEKLFF.

This clone is deemed medium-sized (0.01 to 0.1%). One junction end disagrees with the germline gene, perhaps due to a read error. This sequence joins TRBV5-6 and TRBJ2-3; the match to TRBD1 covers 12 bases. This CDR3 spans 16 amino acids. Germline CDR1 is SGHDT and CDR2 is YYEEEE. CDR3 region: CASSLGTGGRRDKQYF. The CDR3 DNA follows: TGTGCCAGCAGCCTAGGGACAGGGGGCAGAAGGGATAAGCAGTATTTT. The complete variable domain, with remaining parts taken from reference TRBV5-6 and TRBJ2-3, reads DAGVTQSPTHLIKTRGQQVTLRCSPKSGHDTVSWYQQALGQGPQFIFQYYEEEERQRGNFPDRFSGHQFPNYSSELNVNALLLGDSALYLCASSLGTGGRRDKQYFGPGTRLTVL.

CDR3 loop: CASSLLTTGAGELFF. In DNA form, the CDR3 reads TGTGCCAGCAGTTTACTAACGACAGGGGCCGGGGAGCTGTTTTTT. This sequence joins TRBV27 and TRBJ2-2; 8 bases are shared with TRBD1. Trimming took 2 bases from V and 6 from J; bases not matched to a gene: 5. The V gene's germline CDR1 is MNHEY and CDR2 SMNVEV (reference sequence). There are 15 residues in the CDR3.

This clone was found a few times. This chain joins TRBV4-1 and TRBJ1-2; a weak D match, TRBD1 (5 bases). From germline, CDR1 is MGHRA and CDR2 YSYEKL. V dropped 2 bases and J dropped 4 bases, with 14 bases sitting between them. This CDR3 spans 15 amino acids. CDR3 in amino acids: CASSQLSPGFYGYTF. CDR3 DNA: TGCGCCAGCAGCCAACTATCCCCAGGGTTCTATGGCTACACCTTC.

The J gene is TRBJ1-4, the V gene TRBV5-6; 8 bases match TRBD1. Germline CDR1 reads SGHDT; CDR2 reads YYEEEE. The CDR3 spans 14 residues. V shed 4 bases, J shed 4 bases, and the junction held 3 bases outside the gene matches. The CDR3 loop is CASSPTGVNEKLFF. CDR3 nucleotide sequence: TGTGCCAGCAGCCCGACAGGGGTTAATGAAAAACTGTTTTTT.

This rearrangement joins TRBV28 to TRBJ2-1; D is uncertain. V was cut by 10 bases and J by 6 bases, with 7 bases left in between. Per germline, CDR1 MDHEN and CDR2 SYDVKM. The CDR3 totals 10 residues. The CDR3 reads CATNSNEQFF. The CDR3 nucleotides read TGTGCCACTAATAGCAATGAGCAGTTCTTC.

The chain joins TRBV5-1 to TRBJ2-1; TRBD1 matches 8 bases. The CDR3 runs 16 residues. The germline V gene encodes CDR1 SGHRS and CDR2 YFSETQ. The J segment lost 5 bases and the V segment lost 4 bases, leaving 11 bases of the junction unmatched. The CDR3: CASSIWTGTFNNEQFF. The CDR3 bases are TGCGCCAGCAGCATATGGACAGGGACCTTTAACAATGAGCAGTTCTTC.

The rearrangement joins TRBV30 to TRBJ1-2; D is perhaps TRBD1 (6 bases). This CDR3 is built from 13 residues. Germline assignment: CDR1 GTSNPN and CDR2 SVGIG (reference sequence). The V end was cut by 0 bases, the J end by 5 bases, with 10 bases between. The CDR3 protein is CAWSVQGGYGYTF. In DNA form, the CDR3 reads TGTGCCTGGAGTGTACAAGGGGGATATGGCTACACCTTC.

Ten or more counts support this clone. V is TRBV7-2 and J is TRBJ1-3; D possibly corresponds to TRBD1 (5 bases). V was cut by 5 bases and J by 0 bases, with 11 bases left in between. From germline, CDR1 is SGHTA and CDR2 FQGNSA. The CDR3 has 15 residues. The CDR3 here is CASSPQASSGNTIYF. CDR3 coding DNA: TGTGCCAGCAGCCCACAGGCGAGCTCTGGAAACACCATATATTTT. Filled out from reference TRBV7-2 and TRBJ1-3, the complete variable domain reads GAGVSQSPSNKVTEKGKDVELRCDPISGHTALYWYRQSLGQGLEFLIYFQGNSAPDKSGLPSDRFSAERTGGSVSTLTIQRTQQEDSAVYLCASSPQASSGNTIYFGEGSWLTVV.

The CDR3 DNA follows: TGTGCCAGCAGCTTGGCCGCGGAACGTATGAACACTGAAGCTTTCTTT. Translated: CASSLAAERMNTEAFF. V is TRBV27 and J is TRBJ1-1; D remains unclear. The CDR3 consists of 16 residues. The V gene lost 6 bases and the J gene lost 0 bases, with 17 bases spanning the gap. Germline V gene lookup returns CDR1 MNHEY and CDR2 SMNVEV (reference sequence).

This chain connects TRBV7-6 to TRBJ2-5; D remains ambiguous. The J call is in doubt because the DNA end fits TRBJ2-7 better. The CDR3 has 13 residues. Per germline, CDR1 SGHVS and CDR2 FNYEAQ. CDR3 in DNA: TGTGCCAGCAGTTTCACTGCTTCCTACGAGCAGTACTTC. Translated: CASSFTASYEQYF.

The rearrangement uses TRBV27 and TRBJ2-1; a weak D match, TRBD2 (5 bases). Trimming took 0 bases from V and 0 from J, leaving 9 bases between them. CDR3 length equals 16 residues. Germline values: CDR1 MNHEY, CDR2 SMNVEV (reference sequence). DNA of the CDR3: TGTGCCAGCAGTTTATCGACGGGGAGCTCCTACAATGAGCAGTTCTTC. The encoded protein is CASSLSTGSSYNEQFF.

The V call is TRBV27, the J call TRBJ2-5, with TRBD1 matching over 7 bases. V gave up 3 bases and J gave up 6 bases; unmatched junction bases: 7. The length of the CDR3 is 14 residues. From germline, CDR1 is MNHEY and CDR2 SMNVEV (reference sequence). CDR3 sequence (DNA): TGTGCCAGCAGTTTCCTTGACAGGGTTCAGACCCAGTACTTC. Its translation: CASSFLDRVQTQYF.

V and J are TRBV28 and TRBJ1-2; D gene uncertain. V was trimmed by 3 bases and J by 0 bases, leaving 5 bases between them. CDR1 is MDHEN, CDR2 SYDVKM, per germline. There are 13 residues in the CDR3. As DNA, the CDR3 is TGTGCCAGCAGTTTCTCGGCTAACTATGGCTACACCTTC. Translated: CASSFSANYGYTF.

The V gene is TRBV7-3, the J gene TRBJ2-3; 16 bases line up with TRBD2. The CDR3 is 17 amino acids. Germline V lookup: CDR1 SGHTA, CDR2 FQGTGA. Losses at the gene ends were 5 bases for V and 4 bases for J; bases not matched to a gene: 6. The CDR3 is CASSEGLAGGPSDTQYF. In nucleotides, the CDR3 is TGTGCCAGCAGCGAGGGACTAGCGGGAGGGCCGTCAGATACGCAGTATTTT.

This clone was detected only once. This sequence joins TRBV6-1 and TRBJ2-7; D may be TRBD2 (6 bases). The germline V and J ends were trimmed by 7 bases and 3 bases, with 13 bases remaining between them. This CDR3 spans 13 amino acids. In germline, CDR1 is MNHNS, CDR2 SASEGT. The CDR3 sequence is CASTERANYEQYF. Here the CDR3 DNA reads TGTGCCAGCACAGAGCGGGCGAACTACGAGCAGTACTTC.

This sequence joins TRBV19 and TRBJ1-2; the D gene is possibly TRBD1 (5 bases). The CDR3 runs 17 residues. V was trimmed by 9 bases and J by 5 bases, leaving 28 bases between them. Germline CDR1 reads LNHDA; CDR2 reads SQIVND (reference sequence). The CDR3 protein is CASQNLSADPGGYGYTF. In DNA, the CDR3 is TGTGCCAGCCAAAATTTATCGGCCGACCCGGGGGGATATGGCTACACCTTC. The whole variable domain, filled in from reference TRBV19 and TRBJ1-2, reads DGGITQSPKYLFRKEGQNVTLSCEQNLNHDAMYWYRQDPGQGLRLIYYSQIVNDFQKGDIAEGYSVSREKKESFPLTVTSAQKNPTAFYLCASQNLSADPGGYGYTFGSGTRLTVV.

This sequence joins TRBV28 and TRBJ1-5; no definite D call. CDR1 and CDR2 (germline): MDHEN, SYDVKM. The CDR3 totals 16 residues. Between the trimmed V and J ends, which lost 2 bases and 1 base, there was a span of 12 bases. CDR3 nucleotide sequence: TGTGCCAGCAGTTTACGAGGGTCTTTAAGCAATCAGCCCCAGCATTTT. As protein: CASSLRGSLSNQPQHF.

Turning to this clone: This same CDR3 is encoded by further DNA sequences in the sample. The chain recombines TRBV7-9 with TRBJ2-1, with unresolved D. V lost 1 base and J lost 3, with 10 bases in between. The CDR3 extends over 15 amino acids. CDR1 is SEHNR, CDR2 FQNEAQ, per germline (reference sequence). CDR3 sequence (DNA): TGTGCCAGCAGCTTAGGGCAGATCCTCTACAATGAGCAGTTCTTC. This gives the protein CASSLGQILYNEQFF.